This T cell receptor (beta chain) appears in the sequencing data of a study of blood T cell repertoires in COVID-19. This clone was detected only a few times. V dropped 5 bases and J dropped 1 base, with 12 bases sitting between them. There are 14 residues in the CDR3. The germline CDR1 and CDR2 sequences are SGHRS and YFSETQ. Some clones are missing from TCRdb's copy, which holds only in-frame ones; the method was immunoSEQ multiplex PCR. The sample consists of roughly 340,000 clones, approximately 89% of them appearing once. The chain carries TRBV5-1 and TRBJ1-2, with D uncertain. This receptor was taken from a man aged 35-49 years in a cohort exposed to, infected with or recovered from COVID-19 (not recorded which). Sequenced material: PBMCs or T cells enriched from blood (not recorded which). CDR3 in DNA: TGCGCCAGCAGAATAGGACTCCTTAACTATGGCTACACCTTC. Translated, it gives CASRIGLLNYGYTF.